The TCR beta chain described here comes from a study of human T cells and chemical hapten exposure. Study as a whole: Enrolled patients were predominantly female and had alopecia areata, totalis or universalis. Overall study findings and caveats: TCRs exceeding a frequency of 1 in 1000 stayed unchanged under DPC sensitization.

V was cut by 7 bases and J by 5 bases, with 12 bases left in between. CDR1 and CDR2 (germline): MNHNY, SVGAGI (reference sequence). This CDR3 spans 12 amino acids. TCRdb reprocessed the RACE reads with MiXCR, giving one entry per CDR3 protein. The data contain around 110,000 distinct CDR3 sequences, over 10% of them singletons. As for time point: patch test 1, 2 weeks after DPC sensitization. Indicated treatment: therapeutic diphenylcyclopropenone sensitization with weekly scalp DPC. Blood sampling preceded each patch test application. Someone pulled total RNA out of unfractionated whole blood. In its sample, this clonotype was seen many times. No antigen is known for it.

The source was whole blood, collected in connection with sensitization to the hapten diphenylcyclopropenone (DPC). The chain has TRBV6-6 and TRBJ2-7, with D unclear. This TCR came from a woman between 50 and 59 years old with alopecia areata. Some clones in this sample may be carry-over from other donors' samples. CDR3 coding DNA: TGTGCCAGCAATTCCCATCAGGACGAGCAGTACTTC. Translation gives CASNSHQDEQYF.